The rows below give T cell receptor beta chains drawn from one sample of a study of shared clonotypes between healthy human individuals. Only in-frame clones appear in the TCRdb table, and some are missing; sequencing was by immunoSEQ multiplex PCR. The table shows hundreds of thousands of clones, with about 98% occurring only once. Sequenced input: naive CD8+ T cells sorted from blood. Receptor source: a man younger than 40 in good health. Both conserved end residues are part of each CDR3. A D gene is named only where the DNA matches it firmly. The listing skips clone size in some rows; elsewhere it reads once, few, many or a size class.

abundance	d_gene	v_gene	j_gene	CDR3nt	CDR3aa
-	TRBD2	TRBV7-3	TRBJ2-1	TGTGCCAGCAGCGTAGGACTAGCGGCACCCTACAATGAGCAGTTCTTC	CASSVGLAAPYNEQFF
-	TRBD2	TRBV7-2	TRBJ2-7	TGTGCCAGCAGCTTACGAGGGGGACTAGCGGGAGTGGATGAGCAGTACTTC	CASSLRGGLAGVDEQYF
once	-	TRBV29-1	TRBJ2-5	TGCAGCGTTGTTCCCCCTTTTGAGACCCAGTACTTC	CSVVPPFETQYF
-	-	TRBV5-1	TRBJ2-5	TGCGCCAGCAGCTTGATGGAGACCCAGTACTTC	CASSLMETQYF
-	TRBD2	TRBV18	TRBJ2-7	TGTGCCAGCTCACCACCGACCCTAGCGGGAGCCCACGAGCAGTACTTC	CASSPPTLAGAHEQYF
-	TRBD1	TRBV11-2	TRBJ1-3	TGTGCCAGCAGCGCGGGACAGCACTCTGGAAACACCATATATTTT	CASSAGQHSGNTIYF
-	-	TRBV7-2	TRBJ2-1	TGTGCCAGCAGCTTATCCCCTGCGGGCTCCTACAATGAGCAGTTCTTC	CASSLSPAGSYNEQFF
-	-	TRBV27	TRBJ2-7	TGTGCCAGCAGGCCGGGACAAAAGTACGAGCAGTACTTC	CASRPGQKYEQYF
-	-	TRBV6-5	TRBJ2-2	TGTGCCAGCTCGACAGTTAACACCGGGGAGCTGTTTTTT	CASSTVNTGELFF
once	TRBD2	TRBV7-2	TRBJ2-7	TGTGCCAGCAGCTTAGTAGCTAGCGGGACCTACGAGCAGTACTTC	CASSLVASGTYEQYF
-	-	TRBV7-9	TRBJ2-7	TGTGCCAGCAGCTCGACCTCGGACTCTTCCTACGAGCAGTACTTC	CASSSTSDSSYEQYF
-	-	TRBV9	TRBJ2-3	TGTGCCAGCAGCGTAGAAGAAGATACGCAGTATTTT	CASSVEEDTQYF
-	-	TRBV7-7	TRBJ2-3	TGTGCCAGCAGCTTGGACTTTACCACAGATACGCAGTATTTT	CASSLDFTTDTQYF
-	-	TRBV4-2	TRBJ2-1	TGTGCCAGCAGCCAAGGAGGAGGGAATGAGCAGTTCTTC	CASSQGGGNEQFF
-	TRBD2	TRBV7-3	TRBJ2-2	TGTGCCAGCAGCTTAACTACTAGCGGGAGGAAACCATCCGGGGAGCTGTTTTTT	CASSLTTSGRKPSGELFF
-	-	TRBV25-1	TRBJ2-1	TGTGCCAGCAGCAGACCTCTAAGGAATGAGCAGTTCTTC	CASSRPLRNEQFF
-	-	TRBV5-6	TRBJ2-1	TGTGCCAGCAGCTTGGTGGCAGCGTACAATGAGCAGTTCTTC	CASSLVAAYNEQFF
-	-	TRBV9	TRBJ1-3	TGTGCCAGCAGGGACGGCAGCTCTGGAAACACCATATATTTT	CASRDGSSGNTIYF
-	-	TRBV7-9	TRBJ2-3	TGTGCCAGCAGCTTAGTTCAGAACCCAAGCACAGATACGCAGTATTTT	CASSLVQNPSTDTQYF
-	TRBD2	TRBV27	TRBJ2-3	TGTGCCAGCAGGGGGTGGGTAGCGGGTAGCACAGATACGCAGTATTTT	CASRGWVAGSTDTQYF
-	TRBD2	TRBV6-1	TRBJ2-7	TGTGCCAGCAGTGAATTGGGTGGACTAGCGGGAGCCATCGCCTACGAGCAGTACTTC	CASSELGGLAGAIAYEQYF
-	-	TRBV9	TRBJ2-2	TGTGCCAGCAGCGCCTACACAGGTACAGACACCGGGGAGCTGTTTTTT	CASSAYTGTDTGELFF
-	-	TRBV5-1	TRBJ2-1	TGCGCCAGCTCGACCTACAATGAGCAGTTCTTC	CASSTYNEQFF
-	TRBD1	TRBV7-9	TRBJ2-1	TGTGCCAGCAGTTCTAGAGGACAGGGGGGAGAGCAGTTCTTC	CASSSRGQGGEQFF
once	TRBD1	TRBV4-3	TRBJ1-1	TGCGCCAGCAGCCAAGATGGGGGACAGGACTTGAACACTGAAGCTTTCTTT	CASSQDGGQDLNTEAFF
-	-	TRBV7-3	TRBJ2-7	TGTGCCAGCAGCTTAACCGCCTACGAGCAGTACTTC	CASSLTAYEQYF
-	TRBD1	TRBV29-1	TRBJ2-5	TGCAGCGTTGTGGGGACAGAAGAGACCCAGTACTTC	CSVVGTEETQYF
-	-	TRBV30	TRBJ2-6	TGTGCCTACGGAACGGGCTCTGGGGCCAACGTCCTGACTTTC	CAYGTGSGANVLTF
-	TRBD2	TRBV2	TRBJ2-5	TGTGCCAGCAGAAAGGAGCGGGAGTGGGGCCAGTACTTC	CASRKEREWGQYF
-	-	TRBV29-1	TRBJ1-1	TGCAGCGTTCAGGCGAACACTGAAGCTTTCTTT	CSVQANTEAFF
-	TRBD1	TRBV5-1	TRBJ2-2	TGCGCCAGCAGCACGCTACCGGGACAGGGGAACACCGGGGAGCTGTTTTTT	CASSTLPGQGNTGELFF
-	TRBD1	TRBV5-6	TRBJ2-7	TGTGCCAGCAGCCCAGGGGGCAGGGGTTTCGACGAGCAGTACTTC	CASSPGGRGFDEQYF
once	-	TRBV7-9	TRBJ2-1	TGTGCCAGCAGCTTAGCCGTAGGGAACAATGAGCAGTTCTTC	CASSLAVGNNEQFF
-	-	TRBV29-1	TRBJ2-1	TGCAGCGTTGAGCTCATATACAATGAGCAGTTCTTC	CSVELIYNEQFF
-	-	TRBV4-1	TRBJ2-7	TGCGCCAGCAGCCCCAGGGCACCAGGGCCCTACGAGCAGTACTTC	CASSPRAPGPYEQYF
once	-	TRBV5-8	TRBJ2-7	TGTGCCAGCAGCCCTCTGACTGATTCCTACGAGCAGTACTTC	CASSPLTDSYEQYF
-	-	TRBV4-1	TRBJ2-7	TGCGCCAGCAGCCATGCACAGGCTGGCGAGCAGTACTTC	CASSHAQAGEQYF
once	-	TRBV9	TRBJ1-2	TGTGCCAGCAGCGGATGGGCCAAGAACTATGGCTACACCTTC	CASSGWAKNYGYTF
once	-	TRBV6-5	TRBJ1-1	TGTGCCAGCAGTTCACCGGTGGGGGAGAACACTGAAGCTTTCTTT	CASSSPVGENTEAFF
-	-	TRBV9	TRBJ2-1	TGTGCCAGCAGCGTAGGGGGGGCTCGGTCCTACAATGAGCAGTTCTTC	CASSVGGARSYNEQFF
-	-	TRBV10-1	TRBJ1-1	TGCGCCAGCAGTTACTCCCTCGGGACTGAAGCTTTCTTT	CASSYSLGTEAFF
-	TRBD1	TRBV27	TRBJ2-3	TGTGCCAGCAGCCCCGGGACAGTTGTCGCAGATACGCAGTATTTT	CASSPGTVVADTQYF
-	TRBD2	TRBV27	TRBJ2-1	TGTGCCAGCAGTATCGGACTAGCCATCAATGAGCAGTTCTTC	CASSIGLAINEQFF
-	-	TRBV29-1	TRBJ2-2	TGCAGCGTTATGGTCCAGGGGAGGACCGGGGAGCTGTTTTTT	CSVMVQGRTGELFF
-	TRBD1	TRBV5-5	TRBJ1-4	TGTGCCAGCAGCTCCCCGGACAGGGCAAGCGAAAAACTGTTTTTT	CASSSPDRASEKLFF
-	-	TRBV28	TRBJ1-2	TGTGCCAGCAGTGTCCTCGGGGACTATGGCTACACCTTC	CASSVLGDYGYTF
-	-	TRBV5-5	TRBJ1-1	TGTGCCAGCAGCTTGGAGGGACACACTGAAGCTTTCTTT	CASSLEGHTEAFF